The next 10 T cell receptor beta chains were all read from a single sample in a study of blood T cells in healthy people across ages. Primed by a sample-barcoded 5' primer and a J-beta primer mix, a second PCR proceeded for 7 to 11 cycles. In TCRdb, the 5' RACE reads were re-called with MiXCR into one record per CDR3 protein. The sample has 450,000 to 600,000 distinct CDR3 sequences, around a quarter seen once. The same data also went into a second study, on T cells of mothers and their children.

The sequenced material came from blood. These receptors came from a boy aged 2 to 9 in good health.

V usage is TRBV6-1 and J usage is TRBJ2-5; 7 bases are shared with TRBD2. Germline CDR1 reads MNHNS; CDR2 reads SASEGT. The V and J ends lost 5 bases and 4 bases, in that order; junction bases with no gene match: 13. The CDR3 contains 16 residues. CDR3 bases: TGTGCCAGCAGTAGCGTGAGAGGGGAGGGTGGAGAGACCCAGTACTTC. Its protein is CASSSVRGEGGETQYF.

Only a few counts were recorded for this clonotype. The chain uses TRBV20-1 and TRBJ2-2; D remains ambiguous. Trimming pared 4 bases from V and 4 bases from J, leaving 7 bases between. The CDR3 has 12 amino acids. Germline V gene sequence: CDR1 DFQATT, CDR2 SNEGSKA (reference sequence). The CDR3 sequence: CSATVGTGELFF. In DNA form, the CDR3 reads TGCAGTGCTACTGTCGGCACCGGGGAGCTGTTTTTT.

This clonotype showed up just a few times. The chain recombines TRBV5-1 with TRBJ2-5; 7 bases fit TRBD2. Germline CDR1 SGHRS, CDR2 YFSETQ. CDR3 length: 13 residues. The junction had 6 bases not matched to a gene; V was cut back by 5 bases and J by 5 bases. CDR3 amino acids: CASSGLADETQYF. In nucleotides, the CDR3 is TGCGCCAGCAGTGGGCTAGCGGATGAGACCCAGTACTTC.

This clonotype was counted between two and nine times. The chain employs TRBV11-2 and TRBJ2-2; 15 bases match TRBD2. V trimming: 3 bases; J trimming: 7 bases; junction bases outside the gene matches: 3. CDR1 is SGHAT and CDR2 is FQNNGV in the germline V gene. This CDR3 region has 16 residues. CDR3 sequence: CASSFGLAGGLGELFF. CDR3 nucleotide sequence: TGTGCCAGCAGCTTCGGACTAGCGGGGGGGCTCGGGGAGCTGTTTTTT.

This clonotype was seen only a few times. One end of the junction fails to match germline, which may point to a read error. The rearrangement joins TRBV5-1 to TRBJ2-5, with 9 bases matching TRBD1. In germline, CDR1 is SGHRS, CDR2 YFSETQ. This CDR3 has 13 amino acids. CDR3 sequence: CASTNPGQGRRDF. CDR3 sequence (DNA): TGCGCCAGCACTAATCCGGGACAGGGCCGGAGGGACTTC. The entire variable domain, with the rest obtained from reference TRBV5-1 and TRBJ2-5, is as follows: KAGVTQTPRYLIKTRGQQVTLSCSPISGHRSVSWYQQTPGQGLQFLFEYFSETQRNKGNFPGRFSGRQFSNSRSEMNVSTLELGDSALYLCASTNPGQGRRDFGPGTRLLVL.

The chain combines TRBV6-5 with TRBJ2-1; 10 bases line up with TRBD2. The CDR3 loop spans 16 amino acids. With V trimmed by 6 bases and J by 4 bases, 9 bases remained unmatched. Per germline, CDR1 MNHEY and CDR2 SVGAGI. The CDR3 DNA reads TGTGCCAGCAGCTATTTAGCGGGAGGCCGATACAATGAGCAGTTCTTC. It encodes CASSYLAGGRYNEQFF.

Note on this clonotype: At one boundary the junction diverges from the germline segment, which might be a read error. The chain combines TRBV30 with TRBJ1-1; D remains ambiguous. The CDR3 loop spans 15 amino acids. CDR1 and CDR2 (germline): GTSNPN, SVGIG (reference sequence). This CDR3 is CAWNSGRIMNTGAFF. The CDR3 DNA follows: TGTGCCTGGAATAGTGGACGGATCATGAACACTGGAGCTTTCTTT.

This clonotype was picked up a small number of times. This chain connects TRBV12-3 or TRBV12-4 to TRBJ2-1; 8 nucleotides match TRBD2. This CDR3 has 16 residues. J gave up 5 bases and V 2 bases, and 8 bases lay outside the gene matches. CDR3 region: CASSLRSGGLDNEQFF. The CDR3 bases are TGTGCCAGCAGTTTACGGTCGGGGGGGCTCGACAATGAGCAGTTCTTC.

The chain carries TRBV10-3 and TRBJ2-3, with 12 bases fitting TRBD2. The germline CDR1 and CDR2 sequences are ENHRY and SYGVKD. Trimming took 6 bases from V and 6 from J; bases not matched to a gene: 1. The CDR3 loop spans 13 amino acids. In nucleotides, the CDR3 is TGTGCCATCAGGGGGACTAGCGGGGATACGCAGTATTTT. Translated, it gives CAIRGTSGDTQYF.

This clonotype has just a few counts. The DNA for the CDR3 is TGCAGCGTGGGGGGGGAGGGGAATGAGCAGTTCTTC. This translates into CSVGGEGNEQFF. The chain uses TRBV29-1 and TRBJ2-1; 7 bases map to TRBD2. This CDR3 comprises 12 residues. J was trimmed by 7 bases and V by 6 bases; bases with no gene match: 6. Germline V gene lookup returns CDR1 SQVTM and CDR2 ANQGSEA.